This entry is about one T cell receptor (beta chain). Its specific antigen is unknown. Base qualities were left out, and no much larger clone turns up one base away. The sample comes from a study of cytomegalovirus exposure and HLA in healthy donors (TCRdb year 2017). Regarding the complete study: In an earlier analysis of approximately 640 of the donors, less than 350 Gb of sequence data and some 100 million unique TCR beta sequences from 150 million to 200 million T cells were reported. Roughly 290 gigabases of sequencing data and tens of millions of unique TCR sequences made up an early release that covered 500 to 700 HLA-typed donors. The genetic ancestry cluster associated with self-reported Caucasian donors included about four fifths of the approximately 430 genotyped donors. The aim of the study was to test whether cataloging public T cell receptors could identify signatures of past pathogen exposure. The study profiled the T cell repertoires of around 700 subjects by immunosequencing and related them to cytomegalovirus serostatus. A separate validation cohort of approximately 130 different subjects was used in addition to the roughly 640-subject first cohort. To predict cytomegalovirus infection status, the study brought together high-throughput TCR immunosequencing, statistical association of individual TCRs with disease status, and machine learning. In a later analysis, previously published TCR beta repertoires from several hundred donors were re-analyzed and high-resolution HLA genotyping was added so that TCR occurrence patterns could be studied. Rather than using new phenotypic data, the later analysis identified candidate immune exposures from TCR beta sequences and from how often those sequences occurred across donors. An earlier analysis of 500 to 750 of the donors applied high-throughput TCR beta sequencing to assess whether each TCR beta V gene segment acted as functional or pseudogenic. Donor age, sex, ethnicity and CMV serostatus were collected together with the repertoire data. In a later genetic analysis, genome-wide SNP genotypes for about three fifths of the roughly 670 donors were used, and that subset was treated as a discovery cohort. Every discovery cohort repertoire had been produced on one sequencing platform. Both class I and class II loci were covered by HLA typing, at four-digit resolution. Typing coverage varied by locus: roughly 629-640 donors for A, B, C, DRB1 and DQB1; roughly 560 for DQA1; about 590 for DPA1; around 450 for DPB1. A handful of DR-DQ haplotypes were handled as single units for association and clustering because linkage in the cohort was strong. On average, roughly 200,000 unique TCR beta nucleotide sequences were sequenced per donor among a few hundred genotyped donors of the cohort, with around 19% of those sequences being non-productive.

The library was obtained by the immunoSEQ multiplex PCR assay. For the multiplex PCR, a mixture combining 60 forward primers for TCR Vbeta segments and 13 reverse primers for TCR Jbeta segments was used. The CDR3 region of rearranged TCR beta genes was amplified from genomic DNA with a multiplex PCR assay. The Illumina HiSeq System was used to sequence the amplified TCR beta libraries as 87-base-pair reads. As for how the authors treated the data: In a later analysis, tens of millions of unique TCR beta chains were counted across the approximately 620 repertoires, and approximately 11 million of these chains were shared by at least two donors. To remove PCR and sequencing errors, raw reads were error-corrected and collapsed into unique sequences using a nearest-neighbor algorithm that merged closely related sequences. CDR3 sequences were aligned to IMGT reference sequences to assign V, D and J gene segments. Each retained sequence needed at least a six-nucleotide match to both a V gene segment and a J gene segment. A rearrangement counted as productive if the CDR3 had no stop codons and remained in frame with V and J, and every other rearrangement counted as non-productive. CDR3 was defined by IMGT convention, running from the second conserved V-encoded cysteine to the conserved J-encoded phenylalanine. The earlier analysis of around 640 of the donors excluded sequences that lacked an unambiguous match to a single V gene segment. In an earlier analysis of several hundred of the donors, V segments were called functional above 56.7% productive rearrangements and were called segregating when the between-donor standard deviation exceeded 5%. A statistical classification framework was developed to diagnose cytomegalovirus status using the catalog of TCR beta chain sequences. A later analysis assigned V and J genes by comparing TCR nucleotide sequences with IMGT/GENE-DB human TR gene sequences. In a later analysis, CDR3 sequences and most-parsimonious VDJ recombination scenarios were assigned using the TCRdist pipeline. In a later analysis, every TCR beta chain was defined by the combination of its CDR3 amino acid sequence and its V-gene family, and reads without a unique V-gene family were dropped. To address suspected cross-contamination and a sequencing artifact, a later analysis removed under 600 highly shared, low-generation-probability nucleotide sequences. For each public chain, a later analysis derived a clonal expansion index from normalized ranks of inferred template counts within each repertoire. In a later analysis, generation probabilities were computed using a VDJ recombination model fitted to out-of-frame rearrangements, and the results were checked against IGoR. Hypergeometric tests were used in a later analysis to score TCR-TCR, TCR-HLA and TCR-CMV co-occurrence, with a repertoire-size bias correction applied to the TCR pairs. In a later analysis, false discovery rates were estimated by permuting HLA or CMV assignments 20 times. In a later analysis, co-occurring TCRs were grouped with DBSCAN, and TCRdist sequence similarity was added when clustering was performed within HLA-allele-positive subsets. For co-occurrence clustering, repertoires with fewer than 30,000 or more than 120,000 public chains were excluded, along with four to six repertoires with anomalous nucleotide sharing. The table comes from immuneACCESS by way of TCRdb, which keeps in-frame sequences with V and J called. Part of the clones is missing from these tables; in studies checked, under half for an unresolved V gene and the rest for unknown reasons. V, J and clone size are those of that table, while D and trimming were read from the DNA. In this sample the table shows about 110,000 clones, around 78% of which occur a single time. The ten largest make up approximately 1.3% of the sample.

The cohort was made up of 650 to 700 healthy bone marrow donors. Cohort members were all nominally healthy when sampled, although unrecorded immune exposures were likely present. The donor was CMV seronegative and belonged to the group of roughly 330 seronegative cohort members. A peripheral blood sample was provided by each donor, and peripheral blood mononuclear cells were used for TCR beta sequencing. Genomic DNA extraction from the blood cell samples was performed with the Qiagen DNeasy Blood Extraction Kit. V drops 6 bases and J drops 5 bases, leaving 16 bases in between. Measured from the cysteine to the phenylalanine, the CDR3 is 14 residues long. The DNA shown is the 42-base CDR3, in frame from base 1. For CDR1 and CDR2, the germline V gene lists MNHEY and SVGAGI. Paper-wide results and their limitations: A later analysis found that HLA-associated TCR beta chains were more clonally expanded and had lower generation probabilities than equally common non-associated chains. In a later analysis, several top co-occurrence clusters were reported to appear linked to parvovirus B19, influenza, CMV and Epstein-Barr virus. The classifier was reported to diagnose cytomegalovirus status with high specificity and sensitivity in both the original cohort and the validation cohort. Across donors, most TCR sequences were observed very rarely, whereas some public TCRs were present in many individuals. HLA typing was unavailable for some donors at each locus, so association tests used only the typed subset. Three of the identified cytomegalovirus-associated TCR beta chains were confirmed in vitro to be specific for cytomegalovirus antigens. A total of 150 or so TCR beta chains were listed by the study as associated with cytomegalovirus. According to a later analysis, TCR association rates differed among HLA loci, with DRB1 alleles showing the most associated TCRs and HLA-C alleles showing the fewest. According to the authors, the approach could potentially be generalized to other disease states and immunological phenotypes. Linkage disequilibrium might explain the correlated functional status among segregating V segments, but an unknown experimental factor could not be ruled out. Assigning TCR associations to individual alleles was difficult when HLA alleles, especially DR and DQ, strongly co-occurred. A further reported finding was that TCR beta sequences accurately predicted the HLA-A and HLA-B alleles for most subjects in the first cohort. Because counts were too low, 15 to 20 rarely observed V segments, including chromosome 9 orphons, were left out of the earlier analysis of 500 to 650 of the donors. In an earlier analysis of several hundred of the donors, most TCR beta V segments were observed in productive rearrangements about 87% or about 30% of the time, broadly matching IMGT annotations. A later genetic analysis associated a missense DCLRE1C variant with V-gene and J-gene trimming of TCR beta chains, and an independent cohort replicated the association. A later analysis found that most CMV-associated TCR beta chains appeared HLA-restricted, with HLA associations seemingly driven largely by CMV exposure. Immune exposure information for the cohort was limited to CMV serostatus. Roughly uniform sequencing depth across donors was assumed in presence/absence analyses, although this assumption may not hold. A cluster of highly shared sequence variants was judged likely to be a technical artifact of the sequencing pipeline. A later analysis associated approximately 17,000 TCR beta sequences with specific HLA alleles at a false discovery rate of 0.05. Some IMGT-functional V segments, including TRBV6-2 and TRBV6-3, could not be told apart with the 87-base-pair reads, so those segments were excluded. In a later genetic analysis, fewer N-insertions in productive TCRs were reported among donors in an Asian-associated ancestry cluster than the 666-donor mean. Only TCR beta chains were sequenced in this cohort, and the absence of alpha or paired-chain data limited detectable features.

The chain is encoded by TRBV6-5 joined to TRBJ1-2, with no reliable assignment of the D segment. The clonotype originates from a woman in her 30s in good health and CMV-seronegative. Sequenced input: PBMCs. The DNA reads TGTGCCAGCAGATCCGGCCAGGCCGCTTATGGCTACACCTTC. It codes for CASRSGQAAYGYTF.